The 28 T cell receptor beta chains below were found in one sample sequenced in a study of T cells in localized non-small cell lung cancer. Measured with immunoSEQ multiplex PCR; TCRdb has only the in-frame clones, and not every one. The sample holds 15,000 to 20,000 clones; approximately 82% are singletons and the top ten take over 25%. Here the sequenced sample was peripheral blood, taken before any cancer treatment. All receptors derive from an older female donor with stage I lung adenocarcinoma.

The rearrangement links TRBV30 to TRBJ1-1, with a tentative D call TRBD1 (6 bases). CDR3 length equals 14 residues. V lost 3 bases and J 1 base, leaving 12 bases between the germline ends. Germline values: CDR1 GTSNPN, CDR2 SVGIG (reference sequence). CDR3 nucleotides: TGTGCCTGGAGAGGGGGAGTGAGGAACACTGAAGCTTTCTTT. Translating gives CAWRGGVRNTEAFF.

The V gene is TRBV19, the J gene TRBJ1-1; D not resolved. Germline V gene sequence: CDR1 LNHDA, CDR2 SQIVND (reference sequence). The germline V and J ends were trimmed by 5 bases and 3 bases, with 10 bases remaining between them. The CDR3 extends over 13 amino acids. CDR3 coding DNA: TGTGCCAGTAGTTGGAAAGGGTACACTGAAGCTTTCTTT. This encodes CASSWKGYTEAFF.

The chain is built from TRBV15 and TRBJ2-1, with a tentative D call TRBD2 (6 bases). The germline V gene encodes CDR1 LNHNV and CDR2 YYDKDF (reference sequence). V lost 5 bases and J 4 bases, leaving 12 bases between the germline ends. CDR3 length: 14 residues. This CDR3 is CATSLTGTYNEQFF. The DNA of the CDR3 is TGTGCCACCAGCTTGACCGGGACTTACAATGAGCAGTTCTTC. Full variable domain (remainder filled in from reference TRBV15 and TRBJ2-1): DAMVIQNPRYQVTQFGKPVTLSCSQTLNHNVMYWYQQKSSQAPKLLFHYYDKDFNNEADTPDNFQSRRPNTSFCFLDIRSPGLGDTAMYLCATSLTGTYNEQFFGPGTRLTVL.

This clone was seen once. The chain is built from TRBV5-1 and TRBJ2-2; no reliable D call. The CDR3 has 12 amino acids. Germline lookup yields CDR1 SGHRS and CDR2 YFSETQ. V was trimmed by 3 bases and J by 2 bases, leaving 2 bases between them. The CDR3 DNA reads as TGCGCCAGCAGCTCCAACACCGGGGAGCTGTTTTTT. It specifies CASSSNTGELFF.

This clone is a singleton in its sample. V is TRBV10-2 and J is TRBJ2-2; D gene ambiguous. The CDR3 runs 13 residues. The germline V gene has CDR1 WSHSY and CDR2 SAAADI. Between the trimmed V and J ends, which lost 8 bases and 5 bases, there was a span of 12 bases. DNA of the CDR3: TGCGCCAGCGCCGGTCTGGGGACCGGGGAGCTGTTTTTT. This sequence encodes CASAGLGTGELFF.

The V gene is TRBV6-5, the J gene TRBJ1-4; D unclear. Trimming stripped 2 bases from V and 8 bases from J, with 9 bases between. Germline values: CDR1 MNHEY, CDR2 SVGAGI. This CDR3 contains 13 residues. For the CDR3, the DNA is TGTGCCAGCAGTTACCGACAACCCGAAAAACTGTTTTTT. This codes for CASSYRQPEKLFF.

The chain combines TRBV10-3 with TRBJ1-1; 8 positions match TRBD1. V lost 6 bases to trimming and J lost 3 bases; unmatched junction nucleotides: 9. CDR1 is ENHRY, CDR2 SYGVKD, per germline. This CDR3 comprises 15 residues. CDR3 in DNA: TGTGCCATCAGAAGCCCCCAGGGGGCGGACACTGAAGCTTTCTTT. Translation gives CAIRSPQGADTEAFF.

The chain carries TRBV5-1 and TRBJ1-1; D possibly corresponds to TRBD1 (5 bases). The CDR3 consists of 15 residues. V lost 0 bases and J lost 5, with 14 bases in between. The germline CDR1 and CDR2 sequences are SGHRS and YFSETQ. CDR3 bases: TGCGCCAGCAGCTTGGCTCAGGGCGGTAGAACTGAAGCTTTCTTT. This sequence encodes CASSLAQGGRTEAFF.

The V and J genes are TRBV11-2 and TRBJ2-5; TRBD1 agrees at 7 bases. Germline V gene data show CDR1 as SGHAT and CDR2 as FQNNGV. The CDR3 contains 15 residues. V shed 5 bases and J 2 bases; nucleotides not matched to a gene: 8. CDR3 loop: CASSLLTGLQETQYF. CDR3 sequence (DNA): TGTGCCAGCAGCCTCTTGACAGGGTTGCAAGAGACCCAGTACTTC.

The V gene is TRBV7-9, the J gene TRBJ1-6; D remains ambiguous. V gave up 5 bases and J gave up 14 bases, with 16 bases separating them. The CDR3 runs 13 residues. In germline, CDR1 is SEHNR, CDR2 FQNEAQ (reference sequence). The CDR3 DNA follows: TGTGCCAGCAGCCCGGCTAAGTTCGGGGCCCTCCACTTT. It codes for CASSPAKFGALHF.

The chain couples TRBV7-8 to TRBJ1-1; D gene unclear. The CDR3 spans 14 residues. Trimming stripped 2 bases from V and 2 bases from J, with 9 bases between. CDR1 is SGHVS, CDR2 FQNEAQ, per germline. The DNA of the CDR3 is TGTGCCAGCAGCTTATCACTGGGAAACACTGAAGCTTTCTTT. Protein product: CASSLSLGNTEAFF.

The chain employs TRBV5-1 and TRBJ2-2, with 8 bases lining up with TRBD1. The CDR3 is 15 amino acids. After removal of 3 bases from V and 2 bases from J, the junction contained 3 bases not matched to a gene. Germline CDR1 SGHRS, CDR2 YFSETQ. The CDR3 sequence is CASSSGQGNTGELFF. DNA of the CDR3: TGCGCCAGCAGCTCCGGACAGGGTAACACCGGGGAGCTGTTTTTT.

The chain has TRBV5-1 and TRBJ2-3, with D unresolved. The ends were cut back, 1 base at V and 4 bases at J, with 4 bases in the middle. This CDR3 comprises 12 residues. Germline V CDR1 and CDR2: SGHRS, YFSETQ. The CDR3 is CASSLYSDTQYF. As DNA, the CDR3 is TGCGCCAGCAGCTTGTATTCAGATACGCAGTATTTT. Complete variable domain (other parts from reference TRBV5-1 and TRBJ2-3): KAGVTQTPRYLIKTRGQQVTLSCSPISGHRSVSWYQQTPGQGLQFLFEYFSETQRNKGNFPGRFSGRQFSNSRSEMNVSTLELGDSALYLCASSLYSDTQYFGPGTRLTVL.

The V call is TRBV2, the J call TRBJ2-7, with D perhaps matching TRBD2 (6 bases). The V end was cut by 6 bases, the J end by 1 base, with 16 bases between. Germline V gene data show CDR1 as SNHLY and CDR2 as FYNNEI. The CDR3 runs to 15 residues. CDR3 amino acids: CASSRLARGSYEQYF. The CDR3 bases are TGTGCCAGCAGCCGTCTAGCGCGAGGTTCCTACGAGCAGTACTTC.

This chain links TRBV7-9 with TRBJ1-2; D not certain. This CDR3 comprises 12 residues. Per germline, CDR1 SEHNR and CDR2 FQNEAQ (reference sequence). V lost 2 bases to trimming and J lost 7 bases, with 8 bases between them. The CDR3: CASSLYRIGYTF. CDR3 DNA sequence: TGTGCCAGCAGCTTATACAGAATTGGCTACACCTTC.

The chain combines TRBV29-1 with TRBJ2-3, with no clear D. The V and J ends lost 4 bases and 2 bases respectively, with 7 bases between them. Looked up from germline, CDR1 is SQVTM and CDR2 is ANQGSEA. This CDR3 spans 12 amino acids. The CDR3 loop is CSVVPYTDTQYF. The DNA of the CDR3 is TGCAGCGTTGTCCCTTACACAGATACGCAGTATTTT.

The chain joins TRBV7-3 to TRBJ2-7; possibly TRBD2 for D (5 bases). Per germline, CDR1 SGHTA and CDR2 FQGTGA. The CDR3 consists of 15 residues. V lost 0 bases to trimming and J lost 2 bases, with 11 bases between them. The CDR3 DNA reads as TGTGCCAGCAGCTTAACCGGGGATTACGCCTACGAGCAGTACTTC. Protein sequence: CASSLTGDYAYEQYF.

This chain joins TRBV29-1 and TRBJ2-3; no clear D gene. V was shortened by 4 bases and J by 5 bases, with 16 bases between the two germline ends. In germline, CDR1 is SQVTM, CDR2 ANQGSEA. This CDR3 spans 14 amino acids. Here the CDR3 DNA reads TGCAGCGTTGCCATTTCGGGTTTCCAAGATACGCAGTATTTT. This translates into CSVAISGFQDTQYF.

The chain employs TRBV13 and TRBJ1-6, with D hard to call. This CDR3 is 11 amino acids long. Trimming cost V 0 bases and J 14 bases, with 5 bases left between them. The V gene's germline CDR1 is PRHDT and CDR2 FYEKMQ (reference sequence). CDR3 residues: CASSLGRALHF. For the CDR3, the DNA is TGTGCCAGCAGCTTAGGCCGGGCCCTCCACTTT.

The chain uses TRBV10-3 and TRBJ2-2; 7 bases align to TRBD1. Germline V lookup: CDR1 ENHRY, CDR2 SYGVKD. The CDR3 sequence is 15 residues long. V shed 7 bases, J shed 4 bases, and the junction held 9 bases outside the gene matches. CDR3: CAITQAPGGTGELFF. CDR3 DNA sequence: TGTGCCATCACCCAAGCCCCAGGGGGCACCGGGGAGCTGTTTTTT.

This clone was detected only a few times. V gene TRBV2 combines with J gene TRBJ1-2; D perhaps matches TRBD1 (5 bases). CDR1 is SNHLY and CDR2 is FYNNEI in the germline V gene. V lost 7 bases and J 4 bases, leaving 16 bases between the germline ends. The CDR3 loop spans 14 amino acids. CDR3 protein: CASKEGTQIYGYTF. The CDR3 bases are TGTGCCAGCAAGGAGGGGACTCAGATCTATGGCTACACCTTC.

This clone was counted between two and nine times. V usage is TRBV5-5 and J usage is TRBJ1-4; 7 nucleotides line up with TRBD1. CDR3 size: 14 residues. Trimming took 0 bases from V and 10 from J; bases not matched to a gene: 6. CDR1 and CDR2 from the germline V gene are SGHKS and YYEKEE (reference sequence). CDR3 sequence reads: CASSLEGQSIKLFF. CDR3 bases: TGTGCCAGCAGCTTGGAGGGACAGAGCATAAAACTGTTTTTT.

The chain has TRBV7-8 and TRBJ2-2, with D unclear. The ends were cut back, 1 base at V and 5 bases at J, with 11 bases in the middle. The germline CDR1 and CDR2 sequences are SGHVS and FQNEAQ. This CDR3 contains 15 residues. CDR3 sequence reads: CASSLGVVVTGELFF. The CDR3 DNA reads as TGTGCCAGCAGCTTAGGGGTAGTGGTAACCGGGGAGCTGTTTTTT. The full variable domain, in which reference TRBV7-8 and TRBJ2-2 provide the parts outside the CDR3, is GAGVSQSPRYKVAKRGQDVALRCDPISGHVSLFWYQQALGQGPEFLTYFQNEAQLDKSGLPSDRFFAERPEGSVSTLKIQRTQQEDSAVYLCASSLGVVVTGELFFGEGSRLTVL.

The V call is TRBV4-2, the J call TRBJ1-4; 7 nucleotides agree with TRBD1. Germline V lookup: CDR1 LGHNA, CDR2 YNFKEQ. This CDR3 has 17 residues. V was clipped by 0 bases and J by 6 bases; unmatched bases: 10. The CDR3 sequence: CASSQDNGAGGDEKLFF. The CDR3, as DNA: TGTGCCAGCAGCCAAGATAACGGGGCAGGGGGGGATGAAAAACTGTTTTTT.

V usage is TRBV7-3 and J usage is TRBJ2-3, with D unresolved. Germline CDR1 reads SGHTA; CDR2 reads FQGTGA. Trimming took off 3 bases at V and 2 bases at J, with 9 bases between the two ends. The CDR3 runs 14 residues. The CDR3, as DNA: TGTGCCAGCAGCTTCGGGCGGTTCACAGATACGCAGTATTTT. Translated: CASSFGRFTDTQYF.

This clone was seen only a few times. The rearrangement links TRBV5-6 to TRBJ1-4; D uncertain. Germline CDR1 reads SGHDT; CDR2 reads YYEEEE. The CDR3 runs 14 residues. Trimming left V 6 bases short and J 7 bases short, with 16 bases between. CDR3 DNA: TGTGCCAGCAATGACCACGGGCTGGGTGAAAAACTGTTTTTT. Protein: CASNDHGLGEKLFF.

J is TRBJ1-2 and V is TRBV30; D remains unclear. The CDR3 covers 13 residues. Looked up from germline, CDR1 is GTSNPN and CDR2 is SVGIG (reference sequence). V was trimmed by 4 bases and J by 7 bases, leaving 16 bases between them. The CDR3 DNA sequence: TGTGCCTGGACCAAAACGGGTCTTCGTGGCTACACCTTC. This sequence encodes CAWTKTGLRGYTF.

This rearrangement joins TRBV6-5 to TRBJ2-2, with D unclear. Trimming cost V 5 bases and J 0 bases, with 4 bases left between them. This CDR3 has 13 amino acids. Germline V gives CDR1 MNHEY, CDR2 SVGAGI. The CDR3 coding sequence is TGTGCCAGCAGTACATCGAACACCGGGGAGCTGTTTTTT. Amino acid sequence: CASSTSNTGELFF.